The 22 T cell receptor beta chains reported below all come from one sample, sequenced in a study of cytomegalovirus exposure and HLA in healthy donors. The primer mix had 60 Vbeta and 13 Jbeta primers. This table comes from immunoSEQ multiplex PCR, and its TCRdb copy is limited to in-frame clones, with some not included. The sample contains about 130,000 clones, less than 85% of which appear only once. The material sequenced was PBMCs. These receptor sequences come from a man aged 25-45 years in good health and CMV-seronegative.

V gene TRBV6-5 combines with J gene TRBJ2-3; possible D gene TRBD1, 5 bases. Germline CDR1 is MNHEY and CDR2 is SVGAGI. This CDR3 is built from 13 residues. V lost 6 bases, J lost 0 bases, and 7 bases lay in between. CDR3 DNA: TGTGCCAGCAGATCAGGGAGCACAGATACGCAGTATTTT. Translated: CASRSGSTDTQYF.

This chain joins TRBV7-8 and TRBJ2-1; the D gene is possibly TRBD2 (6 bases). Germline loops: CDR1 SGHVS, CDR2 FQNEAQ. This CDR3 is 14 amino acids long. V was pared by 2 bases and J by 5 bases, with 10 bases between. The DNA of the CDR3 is TGTGCCAGCAGCTTATCCCTAGCGAACAATGAGCAGTTCTTC. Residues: CASSLSLANNEQFF.

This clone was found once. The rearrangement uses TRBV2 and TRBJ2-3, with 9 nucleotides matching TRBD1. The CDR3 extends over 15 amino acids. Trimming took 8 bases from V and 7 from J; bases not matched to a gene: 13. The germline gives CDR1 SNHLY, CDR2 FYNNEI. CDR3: CASVPDPGTGHTQYF. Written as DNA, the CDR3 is TGTGCCAGCGTGCCCGACCCCGGGACAGGGCATACGCAGTATTTT.

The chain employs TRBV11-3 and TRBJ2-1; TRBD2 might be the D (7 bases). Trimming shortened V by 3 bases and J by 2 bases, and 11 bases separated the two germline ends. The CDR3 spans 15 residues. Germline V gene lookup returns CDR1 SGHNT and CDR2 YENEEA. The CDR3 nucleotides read TGTGCCAGCAGCTTCGGCGGGGGCACCTACAATGAGCAGTTCTTC. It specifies CASSFGGGTYNEQFF.

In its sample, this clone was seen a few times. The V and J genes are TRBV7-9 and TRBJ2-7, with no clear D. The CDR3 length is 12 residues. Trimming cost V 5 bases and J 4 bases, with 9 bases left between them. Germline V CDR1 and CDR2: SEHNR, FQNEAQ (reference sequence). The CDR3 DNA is TGTGCCAGCAGCGTCGACTTTTACGAGCAGTACTTC. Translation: CASSVDFYEQYF.

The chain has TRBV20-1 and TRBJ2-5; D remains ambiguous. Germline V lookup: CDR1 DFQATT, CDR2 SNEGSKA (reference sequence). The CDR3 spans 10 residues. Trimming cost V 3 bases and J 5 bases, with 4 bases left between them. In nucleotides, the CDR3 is TGCAGTGCTAGTGAGGAGACCCAGTACTTC. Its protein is CSASEETQYF.

The DNA of the CDR3 is TGTGCCAGCGACACAGGTCTGAGTGGCAATCAGCCCCAGCATTTT. Protein: CASDTGLSGNQPQHF. The chain recombines TRBV6-1 with TRBJ1-5; maybe TRBD1 (5 bases). From germline, CDR1 is MNHNS and CDR2 SASEGT. The germline V and J ends were trimmed by 8 bases and 2 bases, with 16 bases remaining between them. This CDR3 is built from 15 residues.

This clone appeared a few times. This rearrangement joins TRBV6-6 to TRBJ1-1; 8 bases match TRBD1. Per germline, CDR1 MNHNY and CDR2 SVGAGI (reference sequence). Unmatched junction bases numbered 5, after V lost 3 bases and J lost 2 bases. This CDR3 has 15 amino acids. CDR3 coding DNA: TGTGCCAGCAGTTATGAGGGACAGGTAAACACTGAAGCTTTCTTT. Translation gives CASSYEGQVNTEAFF.

CDR3 nucleotide sequence: TGTGCCAGCTCACGAGGCAGGGTCGACACCGGGGAGCTGTTTTTT. It specifies CASSRGRVDTGELFF. V gene TRBV25-1 combines with J gene TRBJ2-2, with D maybe TRBD1 (5 bases). V lost 8 bases, J lost 3 bases, and 16 bases lay in between. CDR3 size: 15 residues. Germline lookup yields CDR1 MGHDK and CDR2 SYGVNS.

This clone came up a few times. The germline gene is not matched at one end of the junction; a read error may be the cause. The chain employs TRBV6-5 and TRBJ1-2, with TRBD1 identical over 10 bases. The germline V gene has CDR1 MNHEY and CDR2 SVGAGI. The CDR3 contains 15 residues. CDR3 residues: CASIRSGTGDYGYPF. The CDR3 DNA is TGTGCCAGCATCCGCTCCGGGACAGGGGACTATGGCTACCCCTTC.

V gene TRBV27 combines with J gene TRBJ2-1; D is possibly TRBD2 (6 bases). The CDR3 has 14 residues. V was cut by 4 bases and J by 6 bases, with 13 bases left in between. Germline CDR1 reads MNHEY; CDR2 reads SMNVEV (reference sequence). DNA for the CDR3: TGTGCCAGCAGTTGGGCGGGGCTCTCCAATGAGCAGTTCTTC. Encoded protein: CASSWAGLSNEQFF.

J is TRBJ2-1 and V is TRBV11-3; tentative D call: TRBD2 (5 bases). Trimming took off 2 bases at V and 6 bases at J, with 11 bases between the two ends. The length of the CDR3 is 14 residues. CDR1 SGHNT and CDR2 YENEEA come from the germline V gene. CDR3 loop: CASSLNLASNEQFF. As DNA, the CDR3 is TGTGCCAGCAGCTTAAATTTAGCGAGCAATGAGCAGTTCTTC.

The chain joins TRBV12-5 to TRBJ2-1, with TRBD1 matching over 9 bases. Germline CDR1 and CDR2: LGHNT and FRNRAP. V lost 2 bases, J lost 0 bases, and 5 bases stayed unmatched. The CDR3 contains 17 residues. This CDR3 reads CASGLPKGQGSYNEQFF. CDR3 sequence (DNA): TGTGCTAGTGGTTTGCCCAAGGGACAGGGCTCCTACAATGAGCAGTTCTTC.

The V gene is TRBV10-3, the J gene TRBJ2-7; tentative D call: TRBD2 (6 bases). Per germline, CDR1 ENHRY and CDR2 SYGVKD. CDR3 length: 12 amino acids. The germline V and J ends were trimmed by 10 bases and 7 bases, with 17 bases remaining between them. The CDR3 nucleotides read TGTGCCACCGCGGGGCCCCGGAGAGAGCAGTACTTC. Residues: CATAGPRREQYF.

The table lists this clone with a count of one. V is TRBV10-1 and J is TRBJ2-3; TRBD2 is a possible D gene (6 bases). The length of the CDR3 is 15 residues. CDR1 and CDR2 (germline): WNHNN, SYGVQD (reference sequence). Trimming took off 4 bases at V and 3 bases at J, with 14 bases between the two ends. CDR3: CASSVGSGETDTQYF. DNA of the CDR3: TGCGCCAGCAGTGTGGGTAGCGGAGAAACAGATACGCAGTATTTT.

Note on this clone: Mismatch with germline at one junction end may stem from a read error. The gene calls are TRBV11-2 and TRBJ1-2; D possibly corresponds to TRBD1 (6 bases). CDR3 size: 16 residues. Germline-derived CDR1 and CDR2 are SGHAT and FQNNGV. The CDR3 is CASSVKGGADNYGYPF. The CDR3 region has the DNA TGTGCCAGCAGCGTTAAAGGGGGGGCAGATAACTATGGCTACCCCTTC.

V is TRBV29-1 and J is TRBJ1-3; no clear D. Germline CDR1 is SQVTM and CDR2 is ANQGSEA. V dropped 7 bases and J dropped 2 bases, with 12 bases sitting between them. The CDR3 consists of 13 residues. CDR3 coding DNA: TGCAGCGCCCAAACCCAGGCTGGAAACACCATATATTTT. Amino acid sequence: CSAQTQAGNTIYF.

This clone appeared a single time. The CDR3 DNA follows: TGTGCCAGTAGTGGACAGGGCCGCTACGAGCAGTACTTC. It is translated as CASSGQGRYEQYF. The rearrangement uses TRBV19 and TRBJ2-7, with 8 bases aligning to TRBD1. The V and J ends lost 5 bases and 3 bases, in that order; junction bases with no gene match: 3. The germline V gene has CDR1 LNHDA and CDR2 SQIVND (reference sequence). There are 13 residues in the CDR3.

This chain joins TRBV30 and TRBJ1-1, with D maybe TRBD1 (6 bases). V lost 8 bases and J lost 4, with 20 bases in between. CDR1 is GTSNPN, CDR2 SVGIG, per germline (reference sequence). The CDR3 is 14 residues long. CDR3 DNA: TGTGCCAGGGAAGGGGGGGTTATCGGCACTGAAGCTTTCTTT. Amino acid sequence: CAREGGVIGTEAFF.

CDR3 DNA sequence: TGTGCCAGCAGTTACTTCACAGGGTATGACAATGAGCAGTTCTTC. This sequence encodes CASSYFTGYDNEQFF. This rearrangement joins TRBV6-5 to TRBJ2-1, with a tentative D call TRBD1 (6 bases). The CDR3 covers 15 residues. Germline values: CDR1 MNHEY, CDR2 SVGAGI. V lost 1 base and J 5 bases, leaving 12 bases between the germline ends.

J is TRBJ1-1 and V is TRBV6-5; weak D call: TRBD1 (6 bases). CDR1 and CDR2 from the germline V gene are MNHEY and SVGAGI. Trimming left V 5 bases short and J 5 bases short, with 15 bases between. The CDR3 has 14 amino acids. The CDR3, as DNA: TGTGCCAGCAGTGAACCCCGAGGGGGAACTGAAGCTTTCTTT. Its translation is CASSEPRGGTEAFF.

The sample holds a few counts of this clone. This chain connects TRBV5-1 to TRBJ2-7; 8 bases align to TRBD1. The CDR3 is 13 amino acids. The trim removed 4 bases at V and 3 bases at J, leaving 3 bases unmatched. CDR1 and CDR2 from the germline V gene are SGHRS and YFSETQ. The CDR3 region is CASSGGQVYEQYF. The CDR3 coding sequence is TGCGCCAGCAGCGGGGGACAGGTCTACGAGCAGTACTTC.